The 18 T cell receptor beta chains in this list originate from one sample, sequenced in a study of OX40 agonist ivuxolimab in advanced cancers. The library was built by means of the immunoSEQ multiplex PCR assay. What TCRdb holds here is the immuneACCESS table cut down to in-frame rearrangements. Part of the clones is not present; checked against another copy, under half of the missing clones reflect an unresolved V gene, and the others are unexplained. Across this sample there are about 75,000 clones, with 90% seen only once. Roughly 0.37% of the sample lies in the top ten. Material: CD4+ or CD8+ T cells sorted from blood, obtained in a trial of the OX40 agonist ivuxolimab. The receptors derive from an adult with an advanced solid tumor such as melanoma, head and neck, liver or kidney cancer.

This clone was recorded a few times. The V gene is TRBV9, the J gene TRBJ2-1, with D possibly matching TRBD2 (5 bases). The germline gives CDR1 SGDLS, CDR2 YYNGEE. Trimming took 2 bases from V and 8 from J, leaving 17 bases between them. The CDR3 length is 15 residues. The CDR3 region is CASSVREASPYEQFF. The CDR3 region has the DNA TGTGCCAGCAGCGTCCGAGAGGCTAGCCCTTATGAGCAGTTCTTC.

The V call is TRBV2, the J call TRBJ1-3, with D unclear. This CDR3 comprises 18 residues. Germline CDR1 is SNHLY and CDR2 is FYNNEI. V was pared by 3 bases and J by 0 bases, with 18 bases between. The CDR3 region has the DNA TGTGCCAGCAGTGACCCCACCGGGCAGCCGACCTCTGGAAACACCATATATTTT. It translates to CASSDPTGQPTSGNTIYF.

The CDR3 spells CASSSGNEKLFF. Here the CDR3 DNA reads TGTGCCAGCAGCTCAGGGAATGAAAAACTGTTTTTT. The chain employs TRBV4-2 and TRBJ1-4; D may be TRBD1 (5 bases). Trimming removed 5 bases at V and 5 bases at J, with 6 bases between. Germline lookup yields CDR1 LGHNA and CDR2 YNFKEQ. The CDR3 is 12 residues long.

The chain uses TRBV9 and TRBJ2-1; 11 bases are shared with TRBD2. CDR1 and CDR2 (germline): SGDLS, YYNGEE. CDR3 length equals 16 residues. V was pared by 3 bases and J by 4 bases, with 6 bases of the junction left unmatched. The CDR3 spells CASSDSGGARYNEQFF. DNA for the CDR3: TGTGCCAGCAGCGATAGCGGGGGGGCTCGGTACAATGAGCAGTTCTTC. Full variable domain (rest looked up from reference TRBV9 and TRBJ2-1): DSGVTQTPKHLITATGQRVTLRCSPRSGDLSVYWYQQSLDQGLQFLIQYYNGEERAKGNILERFSAQQFPDLHSELNLSSLELGDSALYFCASSDSGGARYNEQFFGPGTRLTVL.

The rearrangement uses TRBV11-2 and TRBJ1-1; weak D call: TRBD1 (6 bases). Trimming pared 1 base from V and 0 bases from J, leaving 15 bases between. CDR3 size: 17 residues. CDR1 is SGHAT, CDR2 FQNNGV, per germline. The CDR3 region is CASSLGSTGALNTEAFF. CDR3 in DNA: TGTGCCAGCAGCTTAGGCTCGACAGGAGCTCTGAACACTGAAGCTTTCTTT.

The rearrangement uses TRBV6-5 and TRBJ2-5; 11 bases fit TRBD1. The V gene's germline CDR1 is MNHEY and CDR2 SVGAGI. Trimming removed 6 bases from V and 0 bases from J; junction bases left unmatched: 3. The CDR3 is 15 amino acids. The CDR3 loop reads CASRRDRGNQETQYF. The CDR3 DNA reads as TGTGCCAGCAGAAGGGACAGGGGGAACCAAGAGACCCAGTACTTC.

This clone occurred once. J is TRBJ2-3 and V is TRBV6-1; the D gene is possibly TRBD1 (5 bases). Germline CDR1 and CDR2: MNHNS and SASEGT. The CDR3 totals 13 residues. Trimming cost V 2 bases and J 7 bases, with 10 bases left between them. The CDR3 is CASSEPAGNTQYF. CDR3 nucleotides: TGTGCCAGCAGTGAACCGGCAGGGAATACGCAGTATTTT.

The V and J genes are TRBV29-1 and TRBJ1-1; the D gene is possibly TRBD1 (6 bases). CDR1 is SQVTM, CDR2 ANQGSEA, per germline. This CDR3 has 14 amino acids. The V and J ends lost 6 bases and 0 bases respectively, with 14 bases between them. CDR3 in amino acids: CSVRLGGMNTEAFF. The CDR3 DNA reads TGCAGCGTCCGACTAGGGGGTATGAACACTGAAGCTTTCTTT. The full variable domain, in which reference TRBV29-1 and TRBJ1-1 provide the parts outside the CDR3, is SAVISQKPSRDICQRGTSLTIQCQVDSQVTMMFWYRQQPGQSLTLIATANQGSEATYESGFVIDKFPISRPNLTFSTLTVSNMSPEDSSIYLCSVRLGGMNTEAFFGQGTRLTVV.

The CDR3 region has the DNA TGCGCCAGCAGCCCCAGTGGTCCGACAGCTGGGGCCAACGTCCTGACTTTC. Translating gives CASSPSGPTAGANVLTF. This sequence joins TRBV4-3 and TRBJ2-6; TRBD1 might be the D (5 bases). Trimming removed 4 bases from V and 2 bases from J, with 15 bases in between. CDR1 is LGHNA, CDR2 YSLEER, per germline. The CDR3 loop spans 17 amino acids.

This chain connects TRBV5-8 to TRBJ2-1, with TRBD2 matching over 8 bases. The CDR3 extends over 14 amino acids. Germline V gene sequence: CDR1 SGHTS, CDR2 YDEGEE. The J segment lost 5 bases and the V segment lost 9 bases, leaving 10 bases of the junction unmatched. CDR3 nucleotides: TGTGCCACAAAAACGGGGGGGTATAACAATGAGCAGTTCTTC. Translation gives CATKTGGYNNEQFF. The full variable domain, completed using reference TRBV5-8 and TRBJ2-1, is EAGVTQSPTHLIKTRGQQATLRCSPISGHTSVYWYQQALGLGLQFLLWYDEGEERNRGNFPPRFSGRQFPNYSSELNVNALELEDSALYLCATKTGGYNNEQFFGPGTRLTVL.

V and J are TRBV4-3 and TRBJ2-1; no reliable D call. The length of the CDR3 is 15 residues. V lost 0 bases and J lost 4, with 10 bases in between. Per the germline V gene, CDR1 is LGHNA and CDR2 is YSLEER. This CDR3 reads CASSQDLGGYNEQFF. The CDR3 DNA reads as TGCGCCAGCAGCCAAGATCTTGGCGGATACAATGAGCAGTTCTTC.

This chain connects TRBV11-2 to TRBJ2-7; D not certain. Trimming shortened V by 6 bases and J by 0 bases, and 12 bases separated the two germline ends. Germline CDR1 reads SGHAT; CDR2 reads FQNNGV. The CDR3 sequence is 14 residues long. CDR3 protein: CASSLATSSYEQYF. CDR3 DNA sequence: TGTGCCAGCAGTTTGGCCACCTCCTCCTACGAGCAGTACTTC. Based on the CDR3 plus reference TRBV11-2 and TRBJ2-7, the full variable domain is EAGVAQSPRYKIIEKRQSVAFWCNPISGHATLYWYQQILGQGPKLLIQFQNNGVVDDSQLPKDRFSAERLKGVDSTLKIQPAKLEDSAVYLCASSLATSSYEQYFGPGTRLTVT.

The rearrangement joins TRBV7-2 to TRBJ2-6; D might be TRBD1 (5 bases). The V gene lost 5 bases and the J gene lost 2 bases, with 10 bases spanning the gap. Germline assignment: CDR1 SGHTA and CDR2 FQGNSA. The CDR3 is 15 amino acids. CDR3 bases: TGTGCCAGCAGCCCGCCAGGGACTGGGGCCAACGTCCTGACTTTC. Translated: CASSPPGTGANVLTF.

The chain has TRBV4-3 and TRBJ2-1; the D gene is possibly TRBD2 (6 bases). This CDR3 is 15 amino acids long. Germline assignment: CDR1 LGHNA and CDR2 YSLEER. Trimming took 1 base from V and 9 from J, leaving 16 bases between them. This chain's CDR3 is CASSQVGEVWGEQFF. CDR3 coding DNA: TGCGCCAGCAGCCAAGTGGGGGAGGTTTGGGGTGAGCAGTTCTTC.

This clone came up once. The CDR3 region has the DNA TGTGCCAGTAGCAACCGCGGGACAGGGACCCTTCGAGCTAACTATGGCTACACCTTC. Translating gives CASSNRGTGTLRANYGYTF. The rearrangement uses TRBV19 and TRBJ1-2, with TRBD1 matching 9 bases. The CDR3 runs 19 residues. The ends lost 6 bases at V and 0 bases at J; junction bases unmatched: 17. Germline CDR1 reads LNHDA; CDR2 reads SQIVND (reference sequence).

The J gene is TRBJ1-4, the V gene TRBV30; D gene ambiguous. V lost 0 bases to trimming and J lost 12 bases, with 14 bases between them. The CDR3 has 13 residues. Per the germline V gene, CDR1 is GTSNPN and CDR2 is SVGIG (reference sequence). The CDR3 region has the DNA TGTGCCTGGAGTGTTATCATGGGTGTAGAACTGTTTTTT. Translation gives CAWSVIMGVELFF. The full variable domain, with the rest looked up from reference TRBV30 and TRBJ1-4, is SQTIHQWPATLVQPVGSPLSLECTVEGTSNPNLYWYRQAAGRGLQLLFYSVGIGQISSEVPQNLSASRPQDRQFILSSKKLLLSDSGFYLCAWSVIMGVELFFGSGTQLSVL.

This clone was seen just once. This chain joins TRBV5-6 and TRBJ2-5, with D perhaps matching TRBD2 (5 bases). V was shortened by 4 bases and J by 4 bases, with 26 bases between the two germline ends. The germline V gene encodes CDR1 SGHDT and CDR2 YYEEEE. This CDR3 spans 18 amino acids. CDR3: CASSPTRGLGRSGETQYF. CDR3 DNA sequence: TGTGCCAGCAGCCCCACCCGCGGCCTCGGAAGAAGCGGAGAGACCCAGTACTTC.

The V gene is TRBV7-2, the J gene TRBJ1-4; 9 nucleotides line up with TRBD1. With 5 bases clipped from V and 2 bases from J, the junction kept 12 bases outside the gene matches. The germline gives CDR1 SGHTA, CDR2 FQGNSA. The CDR3 consists of 18 residues. The CDR3 DNA reads as TGTGCCAGCAGCCTAACTATCGGACAGGGGTGGACTAATGAAAAACTGTTTTTT. This codes for CASSLTIGQGWTNEKLFF.